This T cell receptor (beta chain) was documented in a study of CD8+CD57+ T cells in acquired aplastic anemia (dated by TCRdb to the late 2010s). For the wider study: DNA extracted from sorted CD4+ and CD8+ cells had a mean of roughly 3 ug, with a range of roughly 0.19 to 27.4 ug. Mean read counts for healthy donor samples were approximately 10 million for CD4+ cells and 11 million to 14 million for CD8+ cells.

Note on this clonotype: Its antigen is not yet known. It has no much larger one-base neighbor in the sample; base qualities were not kept.

Profiling of TCR beta VDJ combinations and CDR3 sequences used genomic DNA as the template. An Illumina HiSeq 2000 was the platform used for TCR repertoire sequencing. The authors' analysis ran thus. TRBV/TRBJ rearrangement plots, CDR3 size and DJ length profiles, and Simpson's diversity index were used to evaluate the repertoires. The most abundant DNA sequence in the deep sequencing data was taken as the immunodominant clone. CDR3 amino acid sequences were checked for sharing across subjects and were also compared against the VDJdb database and published repertoires. The public sequencing data were trimmed at Q25 with fastp and processed into clonotypes with MiXCR by TCRdb, which kept only in-frame beta chains. All rows with the same CDR3 protein become a single entry with the most common DNA and genes. V and J calls and clone size were set by TCRdb, not the authors. This sample is represented by 400,000 to 500,000 distinct CDR3 sequences; 60% to 80% of them were singletons. The ten largest clones capture 4% of the sample.

TCR repertoires of sorted CD4+ and CD8+ blood T cells from severe aplastic anemia patients and healthy subjects were deep-sequenced in the study. Ficoll-Paque density gradient centrifugation was used to isolate peripheral blood mononuclear cells. CD4+ and CD8+ T cells were sorted by FACS or magnetic beads before DNA extraction. The CDR3 has 16 amino acids, counting the end cysteine and phenylalanine. Only the CDR3 DNA is retained, 48 bases long and in frame from the first base. Germline trimming: 10 bases from V, 5 bases from J; junction bases outside gene matches: 16. CDR1 and CDR2 are drawn from the germline V gene (reference sequence): SEHNR, FQNEAQ. The investigation overall reported the following: Around 27 CD8+ CDR3 sequences were shared between patients and controls but appeared highly expressed in patients and within their immunodominant clones. Between patients and healthy controls, no significant difference in CD8+ Simpson's diversity was found (P=0.060).

The receptor chain draws on TRBV7-9 and TRBJ1-2; 10 middle bases align to TRBD1. This TCR was sampled from a human donor in good health, serving as a control. Input material: sorted CD4+, CD8+, or CD8+CD57+ T cells (not recorded which) from PBMCs. Read as DNA, the sequence is TGTGCCACCAGTTCCCATTCCGGGACAGGGGCTTATGGCTACACCTTC. Translated, this gives CATSSHSGTGAYGYTF.